This entry features one TCR beta chain sequence. As yet, its antigen is unknown. A sample-barcoded 5' primer and a J-beta primer mix were used in a second PCR of roughly 7 to 11 cycles. MiXCR was run by TCRdb on the 5' RACE reads, yielding one entry per CDR3 protein. The sample shows fewer than 750,000 distinct CDR3 sequences, roughly 48% of them seen only once. The ends were cut back, 5 bases at V and 4 bases at J, with 11 bases in the middle. The CDR3 sequence is 13 residues long. Germline V CDR1 and CDR2: MDHEN, SYDVKM. This entry belongs to a study of blood T cells in healthy people across ages. Findings and caveats of the study: Per million T cells, TCR beta diversity dropped about linearly as age rose.

This chain joins TRBV28 and TRBJ1-2; D perhaps matches TRBD1 (6 bases). The sequencing input was blood. This clonotype was obtained from a man older than 75 in good health. DNA of the CDR3: TGTGCCAGCAGTCAACAGGGAGGCTATGGCTACACCTTC. It encodes CASSQQGGYGYTF.